This T cell receptor (beta chain) comes out of a study of T-cell reconstitution after alpha-beta-depleted transplantation in children. Points from the study as a whole: At around two months after transplant, the alpha-beta T cells were reportedly derived from several hundred expanded clones that came from non-depleted graft cells. After transplant, high TCRbeta diversity at day 60 in some patients arose from surviving recipient T cells and thymic progenitors. Hyperexpanded clones declined; after one year, newly produced T cells mostly supplied diversity.

With regard to this clonotype: Its target is unknown.

This sample's TCRbeta library carried unique molecular identifier barcodes. Each CDR3 protein is one row after TCRdb ran MiXCR on the PCR reads. The sample carries some 460,000 distinct CDR3 sequences, 15% to 20% recorded once. The CDR3 runs 16 residues. Germline loops: CDR1 SQVTM, CDR2 ANQGSEA. V was shortened by 0 bases and J by 1 base, with 13 bases between the two germline ends. J is TRBJ2-1 and V is TRBV29-1; D possibly matches TRBD1 or TRBD2 (5 bases each). This specimen consisted of PBMCs, mostly from graft donor cells, obtained 360 days after TCRalphabeta/CD19-depleted stem cell transplant. The sequence came from a boy under three years old who had a stem cell transplant for Wiskott-Aldrich syndrome, so the T cells may come from the graft donor. CDR3 region: CSVEDPARGSYNEQFF. The CDR3, as DNA: TGCAGCGTTGAAGATCCAGCGAGGGGATCCTACAATGAGCAGTTCTTC.